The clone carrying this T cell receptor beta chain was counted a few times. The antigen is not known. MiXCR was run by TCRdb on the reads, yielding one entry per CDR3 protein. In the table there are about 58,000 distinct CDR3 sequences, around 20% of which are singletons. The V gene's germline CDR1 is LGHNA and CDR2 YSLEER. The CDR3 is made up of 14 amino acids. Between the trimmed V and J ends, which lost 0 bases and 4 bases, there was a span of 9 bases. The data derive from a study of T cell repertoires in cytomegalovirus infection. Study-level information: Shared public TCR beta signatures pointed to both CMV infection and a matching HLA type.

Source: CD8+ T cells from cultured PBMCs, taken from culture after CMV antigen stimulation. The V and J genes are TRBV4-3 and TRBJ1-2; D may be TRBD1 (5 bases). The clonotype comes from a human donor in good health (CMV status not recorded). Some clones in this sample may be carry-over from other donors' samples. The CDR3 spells CASSQDRGTYGYTF. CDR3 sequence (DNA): TGCGCCAGCAGCCAAGATCGGGGGACCTATGGCTACACCTTC.